The subject of this entry is one TCR beta chain. This sample was included in a study of radiotherapy plus CTLA-4 blockade in lung cancer. As for the study in general: Objective response was observed in around a sixth of patients, and disease control in just over 30%.

Ipilimumab CTLA-4 blockade and focal radiation were given to patients with chemo-refractory metastatic non-small-cell lung cancer. The repertoire was sequenced with immunoSEQ multiplex PCR; TCRdb's copy has only in-frame clones and lacks some. The sample lists about 98,000 clones; around 86% were seen once. The clonotype was recovered from a human donor with non-small cell lung cancer who had a partial response to radiotherapy plus ipilimumab. Sequencing used peripheral blood, obtained from a patient treated with radiotherapy plus ipilimumab.

CDR3 nucleotide sequence: TGTGCCAGCAGTCCCAGGGCGAGCACAGATACGCAGTATTTT. Its translation is CASSPRASTDTQYF. V usage is TRBV27 and J usage is TRBJ2-3, with D possibly being TRBD1 (5 bases). The CDR3 is 14 residues long. V gave up 5 bases and J gave up 0 bases, with 9 bases separating them. CDR1 and CDR2 from the germline V gene are MNHEY and SMNVEV (reference sequence).